This T cell receptor (beta chain) was sequenced in a study of shared clonotypes between healthy human individuals. Whole-study findings and limits: Sequencing depth was expected to influence donor clonotype sharing.

To note about this clone: The antigen is not known.

Method: immunoSEQ multiplex PCR; TCRdb's copy keeps in-frame clones and lacks some. The sample has 2 million to 2.5 million clones, 85% to 95% seen once. Per the germline V gene, CDR1 is LNHDA and CDR2 is SQIVND (reference sequence). Trimming removed 5 bases from V and 2 bases from J; junction bases left unmatched: 5. This CDR3 has 14 residues. Material for sequencing was naive CD4+ T cells from PBMCs. Subset described: CD45RA+ positively selected. This chain uses TRBV19 with TRBJ1-2, with TRBD1 matching 7 bases. This clonotype originated in a man aged 18-30 years in good health. Some clones in this sample may be carry-over from other donors' samples. The CDR3 nucleotides are TGTGCCAGTAGTGGCGGACAGGAGAACTATGGCTACACCTTC. It translates to CASSGGQENYGYTF.